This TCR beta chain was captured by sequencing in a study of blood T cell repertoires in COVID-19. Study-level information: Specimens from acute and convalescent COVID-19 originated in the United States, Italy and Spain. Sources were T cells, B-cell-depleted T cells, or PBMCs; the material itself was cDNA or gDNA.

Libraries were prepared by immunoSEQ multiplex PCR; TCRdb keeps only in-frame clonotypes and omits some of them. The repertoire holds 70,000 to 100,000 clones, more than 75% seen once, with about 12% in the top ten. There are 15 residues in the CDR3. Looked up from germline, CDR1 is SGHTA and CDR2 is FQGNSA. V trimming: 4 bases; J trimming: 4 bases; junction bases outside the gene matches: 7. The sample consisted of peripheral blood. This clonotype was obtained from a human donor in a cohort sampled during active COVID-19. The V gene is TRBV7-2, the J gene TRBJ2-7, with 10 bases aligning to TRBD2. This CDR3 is CASSSSSGSGYEQYF. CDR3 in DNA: TGTGCCAGCAGCTCATCTAGCGGGAGTGGATACGAGCAGTACTTC.